These 32 T cell receptor beta chains were sequenced from one sample in a study of blood T cell repertoires in COVID-19. Only in-frame clones appear in the TCRdb table, and some are missing; sequencing was by immunoSEQ multiplex PCR. The sample lists some 260,000 clones; about 91% were seen once. The sample was peripheral blood. Source of these receptors: a woman under 40 with COVID-19, enrolled during active disease.

The chain recombines TRBV5-5 with TRBJ2-2; TRBD2 aligns across 7 bases. Germline V gene sequence: CDR1 SGHKS, CDR2 YYEKEE (reference sequence). This CDR3 has 17 residues. V dropped 4 bases and J dropped 2; count of bases not matched to a gene: 11. Written as DNA, the CDR3 is TGTGCCAGCAGCCAAGGAGGCTCTAGCGGAAACACCGGGGAGCTGTTTTTT. Amino acid sequence: CASSQGGSSGNTGELFF.

The V and J genes are TRBV3-1 (or the pseudogene TRBV3-2) and TRBJ1-6, with 7 bases identical to TRBD1. Germline CDR1 is LGHDT and CDR2 is YNNKEL (reference sequence). V shed 7 bases and J 9 bases; nucleotides not matched to a gene: 9. The CDR3 is 14 amino acids. CDR3 residues: CASMSTGISSPLHF. CDR3 DNA sequence: TGTGCCAGCATGTCGACAGGGATAAGTTCACCCCTCCACTTT.

The chain couples TRBV18 to TRBJ2-7, with 7 bases matching TRBD1. CDR1 and CDR2 from the germline V gene are KGHSH and LQKENI. The V and J ends lost 6 bases and 3 bases, in that order; junction bases with no gene match: 14. This CDR3 has 16 residues. CDR3 region: CASSPGRGPPLYEQYF. The DNA for the CDR3 is TGTGCCAGCTCGCCCGGTAGGGGGCCCCCTCTCTACGAGCAGTACTTC.

This clone has just a few counts. The chain links TRBV4-2 to TRBJ2-3; 9 bases agree with TRBD2. The germline V gene encodes CDR1 LGHNA and CDR2 YNFKEQ. The CDR3 runs to 16 residues. Trimming removed 1 base from V and 6 bases from J; junction bases left unmatched: 8. CDR3 protein: CASSQGGVAGADTQYF. The DNA for the CDR3 is TGTGCCAGCAGCCAAGGGGGGGTAGCGGGAGCCGATACGCAGTATTTT.

This rearrangement joins TRBV2 to TRBJ1-3, with TRBD1 identical over 7 bases. Looked up from germline, CDR1 is SNHLY and CDR2 is FYNNEI. Trimming at V came to 6 bases and at J to 4 bases, leaving 6 bases not matched to a gene. The CDR3 covers 14 residues. The CDR3 here is CASRETGNGNTIYF. CDR3 DNA sequence: TGTGCCAGCAGAGAGACAGGGAACGGAAACACCATATATTTT. The entire variable domain, with the rest obtained from reference TRBV2 and TRBJ1-3, is as follows: EPEVTQTPSHQVTQMGQEVILRCVPISNHLYFYWYRQILGQKVEFLVSFYNNEISEKSEIFDDQFSVERPDGSNFTLKIRSTKLEDSAMYFCASRETGNGNTIYFGEGSWLTVV.

In this sample, this clone is hyperexpanded. The J gene is TRBJ2-6, the V gene TRBV6-5; tentatively, D is TRBD2 (6 bases). Germline V gene sequence: CDR1 MNHEY, CDR2 SVGAGI. This CDR3 comprises 15 residues. V dropped 4 bases and J dropped 2 bases, with 9 bases sitting between them. The CDR3 protein is CASSSGVAGANVLTF. The CDR3 nucleotides read TGTGCCAGCAGTTCGGGGGTTGCTGGGGCCAACGTCCTGACTTTC.

J is TRBJ2-5 and V is TRBV5-1; 9 bases match TRBD2. The CDR3 has 16 residues. V dropped 10 bases and J dropped 4; count of bases not matched to a gene: 17. CDR1 is SGHRS, CDR2 YFSETQ, per germline. CDR3 protein: CACNRPSGASSETQYF. The CDR3 DNA is TGCGCCTGTAACCGGCCTAGCGGGGCGTCGTCAGAGACCCAGTACTTC.

CDR3 nucleotide sequence: TGTGCCAGCAGTGATTGGGTGACTTACAATGAGCAGTTCTTC. As protein: CASSDWVTYNEQFF. V usage is TRBV2 and J usage is TRBJ2-1; no reliable D call. Trimming cost V 3 bases and J 4 bases, with 10 bases left between them. The CDR3 extends over 14 amino acids. The germline V gene encodes CDR1 SNHLY and CDR2 FYNNEI.

The genes are TRBV7-2 and TRBJ2-7; 7 bases fit TRBD1. J gave up 0 bases and V 3 bases, and 2 bases lay outside the gene matches. CDR1 SGHTA and CDR2 FQGNSA come from the germline V gene. The CDR3 loop spans 14 amino acids. The CDR3 nucleotides read TGTGCCAGCAGCTTCCGACAGGGCTCCTACGAGCAGTACTTC. This encodes CASSFRQGSYEQYF.

This chain links TRBV3-1 (or the pseudogene TRBV3-2) with TRBJ2-5; tentative D call: TRBD2 (6 bases). Between the trimmed V and J ends, which lost 8 bases and 5 bases, there was a span of 21 bases. The CDR3 contains 15 residues. Per germline, CDR1 LGHDT and CDR2 YNNKEL (reference sequence). CDR3 in DNA: TGTGCCAGCGGGTTTTCGATAGGAGGGTTGGAGACCCAGTACTTC. As protein: CASGFSIGGLETQYF.

This clone was counted between two and nine times. This chain uses TRBV10-1 with TRBJ2-1, with TRBD2 identical over 13 bases. Unmatched junction bases numbered 5, after V lost 5 bases and J lost 4 bases. The CDR3 is 16 amino acids. From germline, CDR1 is WNHNN and CDR2 SYGVQD (reference sequence). DNA of the CDR3: TGCGCCAGCAGTTCGGGGACTAGCGGGGATTACAATGAGCAGTTCTTC. Protein: CASSSGTSGDYNEQFF.

The chain has TRBV4-3 and TRBJ2-7; the D gene is possibly TRBD2 (6 bases). Germline V gives CDR1 LGHNA, CDR2 YSLEER. V dropped 3 bases and J dropped 10 bases, with 16 bases sitting between them. The CDR3 loop spans 13 amino acids. The CDR3 loop is CASSHGEAGHQYF. CDR3 in DNA: TGCGCCAGCAGCCACGGAGAGGCGGGGCACCAGTACTTC.

This clone was seen just once. The gene calls are TRBV6-6 and TRBJ2-3; TRBD2 is a possible D gene (5 bases). Per the germline V gene, CDR1 is MNHNY and CDR2 is SVGAGI (reference sequence). Trimming took 7 bases from V and 0 from J, leaving 11 bases between them. The CDR3 contains 14 residues. In DNA form, the CDR3 reads TGTGCCAGCACCGACCCGGGGAGCACAGATACGCAGTATTTT. Protein: CASTDPGSTDTQYF.

This clone was observed a handful of times. CDR3 residues: CASSRVTDYNNEQFF. For the CDR3, the DNA is TGTGCCAGCTCACGCGTTACGGACTACAACAATGAGCAGTTCTTC. The V and J genes are TRBV18 and TRBJ2-1; tentative D call: TRBD2 (6 bases). CDR1 and CDR2 from the germline V gene are KGHSH and LQKENI. The length of the CDR3 is 15 residues. With 4 bases removed from V and 5 bases from J, the gap between germline ends came to 15 bases.

This clone appeared a single time. J is TRBJ1-2 and V is TRBV6-1; 10 bases fit TRBD1. The CDR3 sequence is 15 residues long. The junction had 12 bases not matched to a gene; V was cut back by 6 bases and J by 8 bases. Per germline, CDR1 MNHNS and CDR2 SASEGT. The CDR3 loop is CASRNPTGGQGGYTF. The CDR3 DNA reads as TGTGCCAGCAGAAACCCGACAGGGGGCCAAGGGGGCTACACCTTC.

This chain joins TRBV14 and TRBJ2-3; TRBD2 matches 8 bases. The CDR3 runs to 16 residues. CDR1 SGHDN and CDR2 FVKESK come from the germline V gene. Germline trimming cut 0 bases from V and 3 bases from J; bases unmatched to any gene: 5. CDR3 coding DNA: TGTGCCAGCAGCCAAGAAGTCGGGAGGGAAACAGATACGCAGTATTTT. This codes for CASSQEVGRETDTQYF.

The rearrangement uses TRBV2 and TRBJ2-2; maybe TRBD1 (6 bases). The length of the CDR3 is 15 residues. In germline, CDR1 is SNHLY, CDR2 FYNNEI. Between the trimmed V and J ends, which lost 3 bases and 0 bases, there was a span of 8 bases. The CDR3 bases are TGTGCCAGCAGTGAGAGGACAGCGAACACCGGGGAGCTGTTTTTT. It encodes CASSERTANTGELFF.

This clone was counted only a few times. The rearrangement joins TRBV6-1 to TRBJ2-1, with D possibly matching TRBD2 (5 bases). V shed 0 bases and J shed 3 bases, with 12 bases lying between them. This CDR3 is 16 amino acids long. The germline gives CDR1 MNHNS, CDR2 SASEGT. The CDR3 DNA is TGTGCCAGCAGTGAAGCCGCCTGGACTTACTACAATGAGCAGTTCTTC. As protein: CASSEAAWTYYNEQFF.

The V gene is TRBV11-3, the J gene TRBJ2-3; weak D call: TRBD1 (6 bases). This CDR3 comprises 15 residues. Trimming took 1 base from V and 6 from J, leaving 14 bases between them. CDR1 and CDR2 (germline): SGHNT, YENEEA. The CDR3 spells CASSLGDIVADTQYF. The CDR3 nucleotides are TGTGCCAGCAGCTTAGGGGACATCGTAGCGGATACGCAGTATTTT. Based on the CDR3 plus reference TRBV11-3 and TRBJ2-3, the full variable domain is EAGVVQSPRYKIIEKKQPVAFWCNPISGHNTLYWYLQNLGQGPELLIRYENEEAVDDSQLPKDRFSAERLKGVDSTLKIQPAELGDSAVYLCASSLGDIVADTQYFGPGTRLTVL.

This chain uses TRBV27 with TRBJ1-6; D is ambiguous. Per the germline V gene, CDR1 is MNHEY and CDR2 is SMNVEV (reference sequence). The CDR3 covers 13 residues. V was trimmed by 0 bases and J by 9 bases, leaving 6 bases between them. The DNA of the CDR3 is TGTGCCAGCAGTTTATCGCGGGGTTCACCCCTCCACTTT. It specifies CASSLSRGSPLHF.

This chain joins TRBV10-2 and TRBJ2-3, with 12 bases identical to TRBD2. Germline values: CDR1 WSHSY, CDR2 SAAADI. This CDR3 has 14 residues. J gave up 4 bases and V 6 bases, and 2 bases lay outside the gene matches. DNA for the CDR3: TGCGCCAGCAGGAGGACTAGCGGGGCAGATACGCAGTATTTT. Encoded protein: CASRRTSGADTQYF.

The gene calls are TRBV5-1 and TRBJ2-1, with 13 bases that match TRBD2. The CDR3 length is 14 residues. Germline V gene lookup returns CDR1 SGHRS and CDR2 YFSETQ. With 7 bases clipped from V and 5 bases from J, the junction kept 3 bases outside the gene matches. Here the CDR3 DNA reads TGCGCCAGCCGGGGACTAGCGGGGAACAATGAGCAGTTCTTC. This codes for CASRGLAGNNEQFF.

The genes are TRBV15 and TRBJ2-2; D gene unclear. Germline V CDR1 and CDR2: LNHNV, YYDKDF (reference sequence). V was trimmed by 0 bases and J by 2 bases, leaving 10 bases between them. This CDR3 comprises 16 residues. CDR3 amino acids: CATSRDPGTNTGELFF. As DNA, the CDR3 is TGTGCCACCAGCAGAGATCCGGGTACCAACACCGGGGAGCTGTTTTTT.

In its sample, this clone was seen many times. The V and J genes are TRBV9 and TRBJ2-2; 8 bases match TRBD1. Germline V gene sequence: CDR1 SGDLS, CDR2 YYNGEE. V gave up 3 bases and J gave up 1 base; unmatched junction bases: 5. The CDR3 length is 16 residues. The DNA for the CDR3 is TGTGCCAGCAGCGCCCCCGGGACAGGGAACACCGGGGAGCTGTTTTTT. Protein: CASSAPGTGNTGELFF.

CDR3 amino acids: CASSSARLSTTQYF. CDR3 DNA sequence: TGTGCCAGCAGCTCGGCCAGGTTAAGTACGACGCAGTATTTT. J is TRBJ2-3 and V is TRBV7-2; unclear D gene. The CDR3 runs 14 residues. V was cut by 4 bases and J by 9 bases, with 17 bases left in between. Germline-derived CDR1 and CDR2 are SGHTA and FQGNSA. The full variable domain, in which reference TRBV7-2 and TRBJ2-3 provide the parts outside the CDR3, is GAGVSQSPSNKVTEKGKDVELRCDPISGHTALYWYRQSLGQGLEFLIYFQGNSAPDKSGLPSDRFSAERTGGSVSTLTIQRTQQEDSAVYLCASSSARLSTTQYFGPGTRLTVL.

The chain recombines TRBV25-1 with TRBJ2-1, with 8 bases aligning to TRBD2. The length of the CDR3 is 15 residues. Germline trimming cut 7 bases from V and 0 bases from J; bases unmatched to any gene: 5. Per germline, CDR1 MGHDK and CDR2 SYGVNS. The CDR3 reads CASTRGGSSYNEQFF. CDR3 bases: TGTGCCAGCACTCGCGGGGGGAGCTCCTACAATGAGCAGTTCTTC.

The chain joins TRBV4-2 to TRBJ1-2, with TRBD1 as a possible D gene (5 bases). The V gene lost 0 bases and the J gene lost 6 bases, with 17 bases spanning the gap. CDR3 length: 16 amino acids. Germline V CDR1 and CDR2: LGHNA, YNFKEQ. The CDR3 region is CASSQDPAGKFNGYTF. CDR3 nucleotides: TGTGCCAGCAGCCAAGATCCGGCAGGGAAGTTCAATGGCTACACCTTC.

The chain uses TRBV7-8 and TRBJ1-5; a weak D match, TRBD1 (5 bases). Trimming took off 5 bases at V and 4 bases at J, with 18 bases between the two ends. CDR1 is SGHVS, CDR2 FQNEAQ, per germline. This CDR3 contains 16 residues. CDR3 protein: CASSTGGDQRNQPQHF. CDR3 DNA sequence: TGTGCCAGCAGCACCGGGGGGGACCAAAGAAATCAGCCCCAGCATTTT. The whole variable domain, filled in from reference TRBV7-8 and TRBJ1-5, reads GAGVSQSPRYKVAKRGQDVALRCDPISGHVSLFWYQQALGQGPEFLTYFQNEAQLDKSGLPSDRFFAERPEGSVSTLKIQRTQQEDSAVYLCASSTGGDQRNQPQHFGDGTRLSIL.

V is TRBV19 and J is TRBJ2-7; 9 nucleotides align to TRBD1. Per the germline V gene, CDR1 is LNHDA and CDR2 is SQIVND (reference sequence). The CDR3 spans 15 residues. The trim removed 5 bases at V and 3 bases at J, leaving 8 bases unmatched. CDR3 loop: CASSVKTGGFYEQYF. CDR3 DNA: TGTGCCAGTAGTGTAAAGACAGGGGGGTTCTACGAGCAGTACTTC.

Only one count was recorded for this clone. The V call is TRBV12-5, the J call TRBJ2-1; maybe TRBD1 (6 bases). The CDR3 is made up of 15 amino acids. V dropped 0 bases and J dropped 11 bases, with 17 bases sitting between them. Germline V gene data show CDR1 as LGHNT and CDR2 as FRNRAP. DNA for the CDR3: TGTGCTAGTGGTTTGGTACGGGCAGGGGCGCTAAAGCAGTTCTTC. Protein sequence: CASGLVRAGALKQFF.

J is TRBJ2-7 and V is TRBV2; 7 nucleotides agree with TRBD1. Unmatched junction bases numbered 9, after V lost 6 bases and J lost 4 bases. Per germline, CDR1 SNHLY and CDR2 FYNNEI. This CDR3 region has 14 residues. CDR3 sequence: CASSYRQGEYEQYF. The CDR3 DNA reads as TGTGCCAGCAGCTACCGACAGGGCGAATACGAGCAGTACTTC.

J is TRBJ1-4 and V is TRBV19; perhaps TRBD1 as D (5 bases). The CDR3 extends over 14 amino acids. Deletions cut 5 bases from V and 8 bases from J, with 15 bases between. CDR1 and CDR2 from the germline V gene are LNHDA and SQIVND (reference sequence). Here the CDR3 DNA reads TGTGCCAGTAGTTTCCAGGGTAATGGGGAAAAACTGTTTTTT. Protein product: CASSFQGNGEKLFF.